This entry describes one TCR beta chain. By its share of the sample, this clonotype is medium-sized (0.01 to 0.1%). Its antigen is not yet known. No much larger clone is present one base from it, and per-base qualities are unavailable. Taken from cysteine to phenylalanine, the CDR3 has 15 residues. Of the read, only the CDR3 DNA is kept; its 45 bases are in frame from base 1. As encoded in the germline V gene, CDR1 is MDHEN while CDR2 is SYDVKM. V is cut by 2 bases and J by 9 bases, and the space between the germline ends is 17 bases. These data come from a study. The reads were generated on an Illumina MiSeq. TCRdb applied fastp at Q25 and MiXCR to the public reads, then kept only in-frame beta chains. Rows with one shared CDR3 protein collapse into an entry with the most common genes and DNA. Counted in this sample were about 3,500 distinct CDR3 sequences; 9.8% of them appeared once. The biggest ten clones account for 6.3% of the sample.

The material sequenced was CD4+ T cells from synovial fluid. This receptor was obtained from a human donor with rheumatoid arthritis. The chain employs TRBV28 and TRBJ1-5; a weak D assignment points to TRBD1 (6 bases agree). CDR3 sequence: CASSLAHSTGPPQHF. The nucleotide sequence is given as TGTGCCAGCAGTTTAGCCCATTCGACAGGCCCGCCCCAGCATTTT.